The rows below give T cell receptor beta chains drawn from one sample of a study of human T cells and chemical hapten exposure. TCRdb fed the RACE reads into MiXCR, producing one record per CDR3 protein. Seen here are about 41,000 distinct CDR3 sequences, 4.4% observed once, and the top ten hold 5.8%. The sequenced material came from whole blood. These receptors were collected from a human donor in good health. Some clones in this sample may be carry-over from other donors' samples. Both conserved end residues are part of each CDR3. The order of the fields is J gene, clone size, V gene, CDR3 protein. Clone size is stated in some rows and not others, as once, few, many or a class when expanded.

J: TRBJ1-1
size: few
V: TRBV2
CDR3: CASRAGPLNTEAFF

J: TRBJ1-5
size: many
V: TRBV18
CDR3: CASSPATVSNQPQHF

J: TRBJ1-1
size: few
V: TRBV12-3/TRBV12-4
CDR3: CASSSGGGKQEAFF

J: TRBJ2-2
size: many
V: TRBV7-3
CDR3: CASSFTQHTGELFF

J: TRBJ2-2
size: many
V: TRBV10-1
CDR3: CASSETPGGVPNTGELFF

J: TRBJ1-6
size: many
V: TRBV20-1
CDR3: CSASPGDWDNSPLHF

J: TRBJ1-4
size: many
V: TRBV3-1
CDR3: CASSLQGNREKLFF

J: TRBJ2-1
size: many
V: TRBV5-1
CDR3: CASRKTERGGTTEQFF

J: TRBJ2-1
size: many
V: TRBV15
CDR3: CATRFPLTGGARDEQFF

J: TRBJ2-7
size: -
V: TRBV20-1
CDR3: CSARDKLVPYEQYF

J: TRBJ1-1
size: many
V: TRBV29-1
CDR3: CSVDERTGTEAFF

J: TRBJ2-3
size: many
V: TRBV28
CDR3: CASSLSREKTDTQYF

J: TRBJ2-3
size: few
V: TRBV27
CDR3: CASRGGVITDTQYF

J: TRBJ1-6
size: many
V: TRBV6-5
CDR3: CASSYSGQGRSPLHF

J: TRBJ2-3
size: many
V: TRBV2
CDR3: CASRERLITDTQYF

J: TRBJ1-2
size: many
V: TRBV28
CDR3: CASSLTGDYGYTF

J: TRBJ1-6
size: -
V: TRBV21-1
CDR3: CASRLRTGGHNSPLHF

J: TRBJ1-6
size: -
V: TRBV14
CDR3: CASNSLGSPLHF

J: TRBJ2-7
size: -
V: TRBV27
CDR3: CASSFEDRGVDEQYF

J: TRBJ1-1
size: many
V: TRBV2
CDR3: CASTLRGEAFF

J: TRBJ1-5
size: many
V: TRBV20-1
CDR3: CSATGLGGNQPQHF

J: TRBJ2-3
size: -
V: TRBV13
CDR3: CASSFGRVSTDTQYF